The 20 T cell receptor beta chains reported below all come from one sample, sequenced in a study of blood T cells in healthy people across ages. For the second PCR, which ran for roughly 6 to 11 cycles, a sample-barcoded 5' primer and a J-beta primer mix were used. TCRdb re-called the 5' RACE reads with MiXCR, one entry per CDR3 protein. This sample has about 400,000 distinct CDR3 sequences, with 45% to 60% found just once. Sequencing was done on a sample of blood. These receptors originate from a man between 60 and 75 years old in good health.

CDR3 protein: CASSTGQGIGNEQFF. The DNA of the CDR3 is TGTGCCAGCTCAACGGGACAGGGAATCGGAAATGAGCAGTTCTTC. The rearrangement uses TRBV18 and TRBJ2-1, with 9 bases that match TRBD1. Germline V gene data show CDR1 as KGHSH and CDR2 as LQKENI. This CDR3 comprises 15 residues. J lost 7 bases, V lost 5 bases, and 9 bases had no gene match.

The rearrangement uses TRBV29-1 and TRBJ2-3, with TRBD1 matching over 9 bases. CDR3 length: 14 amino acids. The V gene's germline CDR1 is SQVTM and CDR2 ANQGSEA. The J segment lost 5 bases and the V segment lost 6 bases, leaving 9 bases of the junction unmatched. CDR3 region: CSVPKQGAEDTQYF. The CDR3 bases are TGCAGCGTACCGAAACAGGGGGCGGAAGATACGCAGTATTTT.

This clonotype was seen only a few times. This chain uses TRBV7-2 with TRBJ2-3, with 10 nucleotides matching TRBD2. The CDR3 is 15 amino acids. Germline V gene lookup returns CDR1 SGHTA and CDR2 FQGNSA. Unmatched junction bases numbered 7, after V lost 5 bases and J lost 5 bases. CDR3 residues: CASSPSGGSEDTQYF. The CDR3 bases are TGTGCCAGCAGCCCTAGCGGGGGTTCAGAAGATACGCAGTATTTT.

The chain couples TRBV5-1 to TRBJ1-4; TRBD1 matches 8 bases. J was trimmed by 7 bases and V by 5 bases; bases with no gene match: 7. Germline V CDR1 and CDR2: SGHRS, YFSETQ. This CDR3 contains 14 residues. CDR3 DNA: TGCGCCAGCAGTCGACAGGGGATGGTTGAAAAACTGTTTTTT. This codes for CASSRQGMVEKLFF.

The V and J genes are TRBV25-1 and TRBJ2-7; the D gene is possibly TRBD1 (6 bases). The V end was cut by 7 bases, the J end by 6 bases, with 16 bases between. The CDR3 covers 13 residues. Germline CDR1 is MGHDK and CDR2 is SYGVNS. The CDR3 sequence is CASIRPGAAEQYF. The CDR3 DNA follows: TGTGCCAGCATTCGTCCAGGGGCGGCCGAGCAGTACTTC.

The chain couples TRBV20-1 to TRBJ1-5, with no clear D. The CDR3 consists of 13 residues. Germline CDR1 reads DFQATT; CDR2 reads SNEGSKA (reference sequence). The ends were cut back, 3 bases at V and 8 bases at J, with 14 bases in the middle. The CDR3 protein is CSASLEGLEPQHF. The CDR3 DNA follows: TGCAGTGCTAGCTTGGAGGGTCTCGAGCCCCAGCATTTT.

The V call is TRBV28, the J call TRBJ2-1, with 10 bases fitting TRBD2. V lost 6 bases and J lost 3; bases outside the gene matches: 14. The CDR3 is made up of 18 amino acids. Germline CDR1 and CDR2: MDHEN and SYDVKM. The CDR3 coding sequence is TGTGCCAGCAGCCCGACTAGCGGGCTGTTCAAAGGCTACAATGAGCAGTTCTTC. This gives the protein CASSPTSGLFKGYNEQFF.

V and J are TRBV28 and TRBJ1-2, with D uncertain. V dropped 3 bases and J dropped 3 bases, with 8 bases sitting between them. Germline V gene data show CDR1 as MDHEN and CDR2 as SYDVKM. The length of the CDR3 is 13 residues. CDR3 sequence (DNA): TGTGCCAGCAGTTTGAGAAATTACTATGGCTACACCTTC. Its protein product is CASSLRNYYGYTF.

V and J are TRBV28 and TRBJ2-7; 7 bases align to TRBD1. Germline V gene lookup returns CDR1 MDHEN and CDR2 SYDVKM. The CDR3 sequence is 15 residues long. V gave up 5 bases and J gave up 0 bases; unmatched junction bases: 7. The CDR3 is CASSVPQGSSYEQYF. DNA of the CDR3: TGTGCCAGCAGTGTCCCACAGGGGAGCTCCTACGAGCAGTACTTC.

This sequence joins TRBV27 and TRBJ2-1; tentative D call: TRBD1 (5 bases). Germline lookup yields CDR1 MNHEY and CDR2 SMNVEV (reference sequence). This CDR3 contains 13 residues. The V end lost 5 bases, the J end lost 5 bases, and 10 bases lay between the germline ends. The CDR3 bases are TGTGCCAGCAGTACCCAAGGGGACAATGAGCAGTTCTTC. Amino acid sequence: CASSTQGDNEQFF.

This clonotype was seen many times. This CDR3 is CSARALYEQYF. CDR3 nucleotide sequence: TGCAGTGCCAGGGCCCTCTACGAGCAGTACTTC. The V gene is TRBV20-1, the J gene TRBJ2-7; possibly TRBD1 for D (5 bases). The germline V gene encodes CDR1 DFQATT and CDR2 SNEGSKA (reference sequence). This CDR3 has 11 residues. Deletions cut 6 bases from V and 3 bases from J, with 9 bases between.

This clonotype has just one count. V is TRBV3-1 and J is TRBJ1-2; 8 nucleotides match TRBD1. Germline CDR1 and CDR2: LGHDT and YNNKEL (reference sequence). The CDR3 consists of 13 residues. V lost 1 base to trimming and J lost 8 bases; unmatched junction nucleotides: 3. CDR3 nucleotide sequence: TGTGCCAGCAGCCAAGTGACAGGGGAGGGCTACACCTTC. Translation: CASSQVTGEGYTF.

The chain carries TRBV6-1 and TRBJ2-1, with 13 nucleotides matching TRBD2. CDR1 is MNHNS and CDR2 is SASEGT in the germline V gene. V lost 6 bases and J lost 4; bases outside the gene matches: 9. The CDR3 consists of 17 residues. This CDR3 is CASSRAPLAGGYNEQFF. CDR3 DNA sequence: TGTGCCAGCAGCCGCGCCCCACTAGCGGGGGGGTACAATGAGCAGTTCTTC.

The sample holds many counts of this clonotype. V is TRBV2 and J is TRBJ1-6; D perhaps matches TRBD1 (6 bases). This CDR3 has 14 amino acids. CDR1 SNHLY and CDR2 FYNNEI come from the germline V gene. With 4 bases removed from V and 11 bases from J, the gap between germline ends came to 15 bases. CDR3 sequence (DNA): TGTGCCAGCAGTGGGCAGGGGATAATTCCACCCCTCCACTTT. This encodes CASSGQGIIPPLHF.

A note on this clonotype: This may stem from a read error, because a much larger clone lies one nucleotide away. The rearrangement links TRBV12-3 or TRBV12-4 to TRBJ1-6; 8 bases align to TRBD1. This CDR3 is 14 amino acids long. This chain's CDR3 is CAGSRRGQNSPLHF. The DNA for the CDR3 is TGTGCCGGCAGTCGCAGGGGGCAAAATTCACCCCTCCACTTT.

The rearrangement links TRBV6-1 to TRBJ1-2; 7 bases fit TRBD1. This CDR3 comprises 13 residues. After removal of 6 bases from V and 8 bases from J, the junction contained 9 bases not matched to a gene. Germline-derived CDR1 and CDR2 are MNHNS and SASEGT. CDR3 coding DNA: TGTGCCAGCAGAAGTACAGGGGACCGGGGCTACACCTTC. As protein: CASRSTGDRGYTF.

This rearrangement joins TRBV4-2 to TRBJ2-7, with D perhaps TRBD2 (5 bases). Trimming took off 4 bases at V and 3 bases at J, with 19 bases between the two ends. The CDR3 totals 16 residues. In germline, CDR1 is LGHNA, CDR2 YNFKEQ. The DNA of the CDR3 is TGTGCCAGCAGCCGAACATCCGGGATTGAGGGCTACGAGCAGTACTTC. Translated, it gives CASSRTSGIEGYEQYF.

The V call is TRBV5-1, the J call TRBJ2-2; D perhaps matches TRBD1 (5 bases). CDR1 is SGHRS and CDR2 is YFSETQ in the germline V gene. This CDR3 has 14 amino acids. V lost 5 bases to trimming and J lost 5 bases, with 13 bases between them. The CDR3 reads CASRFGASTGELFF. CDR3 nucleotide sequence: TGCGCCAGCAGGTTTGGGGCATCTACCGGGGAGCTGTTTTTT.

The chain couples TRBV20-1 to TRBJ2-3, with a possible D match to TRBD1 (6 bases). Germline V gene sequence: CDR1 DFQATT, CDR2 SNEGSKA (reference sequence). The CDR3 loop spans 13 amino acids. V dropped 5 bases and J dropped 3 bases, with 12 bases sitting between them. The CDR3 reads CSAFTGTTDTQYF. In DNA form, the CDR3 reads TGCAGTGCTTTCACCGGGACAACAGATACGCAGTATTTT.

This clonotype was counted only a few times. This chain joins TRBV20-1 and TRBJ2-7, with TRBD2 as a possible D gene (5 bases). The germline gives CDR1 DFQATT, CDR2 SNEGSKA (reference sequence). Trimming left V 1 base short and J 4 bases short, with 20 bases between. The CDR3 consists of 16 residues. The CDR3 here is CSARAPPLALGYEQYF. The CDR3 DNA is TGCAGTGCTAGAGCCCCCCCCTTAGCGTTAGGGTACGAGCAGTACTTC.